This T cell receptor beta chain appears in the sequencing data of a study of T cell responses to AZD1222 COVID-19 vaccine (TCRdb year 2021). At the level of the whole study: AZD1222 recipients whose second dose came at about 4 weeks and those whose second dose came at about 12 weeks were combined into one group, since spike-specific TCR depth and breadth did not differ between the two schedules. TCR sequencing was performed for about 250 trial participants, of whom about 200 were given two doses of AZD1222 and around 25 were given two doses of MenACWY control vaccine. Trial participants were enrolled into age subgroups of 18-55, 56-69 and 70-plus years, which contained approximately 150, 30 and 60 TCR-sequenced participants, respectively.

On this clone itself: Its antigen is unknown. Nothing much larger sits one base from this clone, and base qualities are not available.

The CDR3 regions of human TCRbeta chains were subjected to immunosequencing. As for the authors' bioinformatics: TCRs in the repertoires were compared against a reference library of SARS-CoV-2-specific TCRs that had been generated with the MIRA antigen-specificity platform. Breadth was defined as the fraction of unique TCRs that were SARS-CoV-2-associated. Depth was defined as the fraction of total T cells that were SARS-CoV-2-associated. Using the MIRA data, each spike-specific TCR was mapped to the spike region that the TCR reacts to and placed in a CD4 or CD8 class. Log10-transformed breadth and depth values were compared by one-way ANOVA with Sidak's multiple comparisons tests. TCRdb retrieved this table from immuneACCESS and kept in-frame rearrangements only. Not all clones are present; in checked studies, unresolved V genes account for under half, and no reason is known for the remainder. The V and J calls and clone size are taken from that table; D and trimming were inferred from the DNA. For this sample there are 140,000 to 150,000 clones; around 91% appear just once. The ten largest clones represent approximately 1.5% of the sample.

The time point label, read with the paper, signifies: baseline before first vaccination. Vaccinee samples were obtained from the UK trials COV001 and COV002, which included a single-blind randomized controlled phase 2/3 trial of AZD1222 (ChAdOx1 nCoV-19) in healthy adults. For TCRbeta chain sequencing, PBMC samples were collected from trial participants at day 0 and at day 28 after the second dose. Reading from cysteine to phenylalanine, the CDR3 counts 14 amino acids. Kept here is only the CDR3 DNA, which spans 42 bases and is read in frame from base 1. The CDR1 and CDR2 encoded by the germline V gene (reference sequence) are MNHEY and SMNVEV. The V end gives up 5 bases and the J end 1 base, leaving 1 base in the junction not matched to a gene. The paper's findings and limits, for the study overall: Because no samples from the day 14 peak response were available, repertoires could be characterized only after the peak T cell response. Conclusions about previously exposed vaccinees were limited because only six AZD1222 recipients were SARS-CoV-2 seropositive at baseline. The 56-69-year group was small, and its depth increase did not reach significance, likely because of low power. Participants were mostly white British, with more females than males. The authors suggested clonal diversity may have been underestimated. Spike-specific TCR breadth and depth rose significantly after two AZD1222 doses compared with day 0 and with MenACWY recipients. Vaccine-associated CD4 TCRs spanned the whole spike protein, with dominant responses in regions 160-218 and 743-854. Nearly half of unique spike-specific TCRs reportedly recognized epitopes outside regions mutated in the B.1.351 and B.1.1.7 variants.

This TCR was recovered from an adult in good health. In this chain, TRBV27 is recombined with TRBJ2-1, with 8 bases matching TRBD2. This specimen was peripheral blood, taken on day 0 of AZD1222 vaccination. The nucleotides are TGTGCCAGCAGTAGCGGGAGATCCTACAATGAGCAGTTCTTC. Translation gives CASSSGRSYNEQFF.